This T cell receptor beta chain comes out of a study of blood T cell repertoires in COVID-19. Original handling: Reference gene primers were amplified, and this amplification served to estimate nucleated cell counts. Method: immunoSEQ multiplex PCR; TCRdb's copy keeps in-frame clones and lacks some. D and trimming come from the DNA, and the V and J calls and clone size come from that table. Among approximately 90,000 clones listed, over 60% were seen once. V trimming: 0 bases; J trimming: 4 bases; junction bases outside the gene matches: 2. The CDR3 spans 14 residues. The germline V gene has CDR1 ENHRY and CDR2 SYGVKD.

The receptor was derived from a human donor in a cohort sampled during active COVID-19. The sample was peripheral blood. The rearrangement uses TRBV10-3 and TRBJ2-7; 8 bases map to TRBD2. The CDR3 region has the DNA TGTGCCATCAGTGAGTCGACTAGCGCGTACGAGCAGTACTTC. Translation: CAISESTSAYEQYF.